The clone carrying this T cell receptor beta chain was picked up many times. The antigen is unknown. The data derive from a study of Graves' ophthalmopathy and Graves' hyperthyroidism. General study findings and limits: With approximately 90% sensitivity and around 80% specificity, a 13-signature model separated ophthalmopathy from stable hyperthyroidism.

RNA transcripts were the template, and TCR beta CDR3 regions were amplified from them. Investigators did first-round RT-PCR with HTBI primers, then second-round multiplex PCR. MiXCR was run by TCRdb on the multiplex PCR reads, yielding one entry per CDR3 protein. The repertoire holds roughly 420,000 distinct CDR3 sequences, roughly 21% seen once, with 2.5% to 3.5% in the top ten. V lost 3 bases and J lost 2, with 8 bases in between. Germline values: CDR1 MDHEN, CDR2 SYDVKM. CDR3 length: 13 residues. This chain connects TRBV28 to TRBJ2-7; no clear D. Material: peripheral blood. The clonotype comes from a woman aged 18-29 years with stable Graves' hyperthyroidism. As DNA, the CDR3 is TGTGCCAGCAGTTTCTCCGGACCCTACGAGCAGTACTTC. Its translation is CASSFSGPYEQYF.